This TCR beta chain was found in a study of T cells in Graves' hyperthyroidism and ophthalmopathy. Study at large: Prior to any treatment, at the point of initial diagnosis, peripheral blood was collected.

Germline V gives CDR1 GTSNPN, CDR2 SVGIG (reference sequence). Trimming pared 0 bases from V and 7 bases from J, leaving 9 bases between. The CDR3 contains 12 residues. RNA transcripts provided the source from which TCR beta CDR3 regions were amplified. An initial round of RT-PCR targeting the TCR CDR3 relied on the HTBI primer set. In TCRdb, the multiplex PCR reads were re-called with MiXCR into one record per CDR3 protein. The data show about 300,000 distinct CDR3 sequences, with around a fifth seen just once and just under 40% held by the top ten. This clonotype was detected many times. Its antigen is not identified. Study findings and constraints: In the blood, most expanded thyroid clonotypes above 0.001 appeared as well.

This sequence joins TRBV30 and TRBJ1-1, with a possible D match to TRBD1 (5 bases). This receptor was taken from a man in his fifties with Graves' ophthalmopathy. The sequencing input was blood. The DNA of the CDR3 is TGTGCCTGGAGTGTACGACAGAATGAAGCTTTCTTT. This codes for CAWSVRQNEAFF.